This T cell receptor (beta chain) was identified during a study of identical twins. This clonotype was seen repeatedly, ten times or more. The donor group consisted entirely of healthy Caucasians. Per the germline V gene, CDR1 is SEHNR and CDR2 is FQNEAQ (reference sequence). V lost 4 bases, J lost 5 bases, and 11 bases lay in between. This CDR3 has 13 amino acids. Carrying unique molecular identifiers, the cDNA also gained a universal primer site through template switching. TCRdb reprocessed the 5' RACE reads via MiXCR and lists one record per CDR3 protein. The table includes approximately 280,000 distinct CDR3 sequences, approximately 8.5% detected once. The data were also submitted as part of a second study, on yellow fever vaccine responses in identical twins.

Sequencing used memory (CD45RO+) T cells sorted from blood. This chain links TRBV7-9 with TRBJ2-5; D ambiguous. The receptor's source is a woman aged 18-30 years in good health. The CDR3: CASSSGRRETQYF. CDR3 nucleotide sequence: TGTGCCAGCAGCTCCGGTCGACGGGAGACCCAGTACTTC.